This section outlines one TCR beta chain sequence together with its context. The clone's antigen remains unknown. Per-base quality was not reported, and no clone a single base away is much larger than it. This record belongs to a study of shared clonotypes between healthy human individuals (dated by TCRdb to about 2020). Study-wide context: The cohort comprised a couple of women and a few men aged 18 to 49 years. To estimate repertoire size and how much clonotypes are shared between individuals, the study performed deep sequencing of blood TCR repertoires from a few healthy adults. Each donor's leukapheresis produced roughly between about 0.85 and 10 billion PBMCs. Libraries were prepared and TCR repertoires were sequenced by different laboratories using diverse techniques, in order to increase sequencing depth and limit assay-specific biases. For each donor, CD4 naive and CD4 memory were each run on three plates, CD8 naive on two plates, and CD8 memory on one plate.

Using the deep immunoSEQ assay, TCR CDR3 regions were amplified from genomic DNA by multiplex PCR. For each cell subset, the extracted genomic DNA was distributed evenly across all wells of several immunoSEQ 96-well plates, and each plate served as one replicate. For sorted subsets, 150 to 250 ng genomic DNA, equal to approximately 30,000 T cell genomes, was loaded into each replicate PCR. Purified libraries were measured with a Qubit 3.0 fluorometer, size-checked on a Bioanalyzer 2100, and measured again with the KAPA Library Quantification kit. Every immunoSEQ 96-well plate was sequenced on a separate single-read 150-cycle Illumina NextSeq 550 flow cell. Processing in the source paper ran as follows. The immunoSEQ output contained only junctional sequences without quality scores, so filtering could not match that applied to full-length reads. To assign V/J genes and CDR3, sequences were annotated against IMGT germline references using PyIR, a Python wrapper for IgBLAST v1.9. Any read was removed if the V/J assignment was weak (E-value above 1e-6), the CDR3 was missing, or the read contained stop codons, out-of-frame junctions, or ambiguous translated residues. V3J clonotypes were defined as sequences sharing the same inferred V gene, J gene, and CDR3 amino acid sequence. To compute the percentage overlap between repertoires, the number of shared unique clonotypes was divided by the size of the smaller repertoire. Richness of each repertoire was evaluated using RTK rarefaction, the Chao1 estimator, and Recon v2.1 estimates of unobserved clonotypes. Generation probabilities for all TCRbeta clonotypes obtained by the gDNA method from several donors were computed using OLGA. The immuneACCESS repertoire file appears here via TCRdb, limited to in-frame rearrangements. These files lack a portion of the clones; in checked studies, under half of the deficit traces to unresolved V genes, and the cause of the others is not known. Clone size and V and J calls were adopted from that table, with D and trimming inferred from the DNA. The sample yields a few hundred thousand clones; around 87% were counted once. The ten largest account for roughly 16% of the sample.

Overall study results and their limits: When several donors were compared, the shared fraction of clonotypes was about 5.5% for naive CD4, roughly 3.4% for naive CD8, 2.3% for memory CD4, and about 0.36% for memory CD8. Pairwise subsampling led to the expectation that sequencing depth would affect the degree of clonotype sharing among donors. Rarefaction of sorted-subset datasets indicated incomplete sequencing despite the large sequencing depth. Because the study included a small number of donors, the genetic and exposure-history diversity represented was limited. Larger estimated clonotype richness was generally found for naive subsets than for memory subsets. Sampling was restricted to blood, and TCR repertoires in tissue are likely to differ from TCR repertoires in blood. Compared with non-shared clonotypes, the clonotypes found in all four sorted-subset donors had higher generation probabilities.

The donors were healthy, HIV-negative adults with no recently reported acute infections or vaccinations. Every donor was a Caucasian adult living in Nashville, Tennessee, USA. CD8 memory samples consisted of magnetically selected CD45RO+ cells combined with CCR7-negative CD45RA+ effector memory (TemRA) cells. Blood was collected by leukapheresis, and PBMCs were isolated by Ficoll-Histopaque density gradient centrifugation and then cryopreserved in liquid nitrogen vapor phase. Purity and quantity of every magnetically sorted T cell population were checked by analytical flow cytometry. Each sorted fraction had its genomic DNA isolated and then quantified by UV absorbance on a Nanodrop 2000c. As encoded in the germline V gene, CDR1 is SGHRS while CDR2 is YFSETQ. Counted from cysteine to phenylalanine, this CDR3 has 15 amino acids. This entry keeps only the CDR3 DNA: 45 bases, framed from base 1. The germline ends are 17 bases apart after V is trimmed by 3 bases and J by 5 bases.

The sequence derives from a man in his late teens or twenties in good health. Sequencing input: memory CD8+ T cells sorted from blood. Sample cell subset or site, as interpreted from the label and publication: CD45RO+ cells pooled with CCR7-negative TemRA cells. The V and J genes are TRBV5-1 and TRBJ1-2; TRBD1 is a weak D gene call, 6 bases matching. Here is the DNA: TGCGCCAGCAGCTGGGGCCCGAGGGGGAAATATGGCTACACCTTC. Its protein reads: CASSWGPRGKYGYTF.